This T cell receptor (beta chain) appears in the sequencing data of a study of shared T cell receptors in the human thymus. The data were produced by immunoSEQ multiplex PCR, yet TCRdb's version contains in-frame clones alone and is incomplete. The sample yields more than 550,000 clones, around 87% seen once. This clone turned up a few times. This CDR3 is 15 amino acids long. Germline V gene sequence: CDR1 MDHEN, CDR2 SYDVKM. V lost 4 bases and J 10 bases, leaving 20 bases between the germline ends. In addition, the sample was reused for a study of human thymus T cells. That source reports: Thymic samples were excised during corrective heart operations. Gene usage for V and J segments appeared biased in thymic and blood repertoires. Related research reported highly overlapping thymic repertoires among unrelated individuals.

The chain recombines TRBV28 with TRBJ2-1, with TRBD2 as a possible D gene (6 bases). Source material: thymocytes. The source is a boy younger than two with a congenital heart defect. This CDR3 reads CASSYRGIVGGEQFF. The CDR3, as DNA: TGTGCCAGCAGTTATCGGGGGATTGTGGGTGGGGAGCAGTTCTTC.